What follows are 17 T cell receptor beta chains derived from one specimen sequenced in a study of blood T cell repertoires in COVID-19. Produced via immunoSEQ multiplex PCR; TCRdb's table is partial and in-frame only. The table lists 200,000 to 300,000 clones, about 90% of them singletons. Sequencing was done on a sample of peripheral blood. The receptor source for this set is a man between 60 and 75 years old who had recovered from COVID-19.

J is TRBJ2-5 and V is TRBV12-5; no firm D call. Germline CDR1 reads LGHNT; CDR2 reads FRNRAP. The CDR3 sequence is 13 residues long. Trimming took 1 base from V and 7 from J, leaving 10 bases between them. The CDR3, as DNA: TGTGCTAGTGGTTTGGGTATCGGTGGGACCCAGTACTTC. Translation: CASGLGIGGTQYF.

The genes are TRBV6-5 and TRBJ1-5, with 9 bases fitting TRBD1. From germline, CDR1 is MNHEY and CDR2 SVGAGI. The CDR3 spans 13 residues. V trimming: 6 bases; J trimming: 7 bases; junction bases outside the gene matches: 4. As DNA, the CDR3 is TGTGCCAGCAGCCGGGACAGGGAACAGCCCCAGCATTTT. Translated, it gives CASSRDREQPQHF.

The V and J genes are TRBV11-2 and TRBJ2-3; 7 bases are a match to TRBD1. CDR1 and CDR2 from the germline V gene are SGHAT and FQNNGV. The CDR3 covers 19 residues. The V gene end was trimmed by 5 bases and the J gene end by 2 bases; junction bases not matched to a gene: 19. As DNA, the CDR3 is TGTGCCAGCAGCACGCGCTCAGTCGGGACAGCCTTACCCACAGATACGCAGTATTTT. Protein: CASSTRSVGTALPTDTQYF.

The chain has TRBV30 and TRBJ2-5; maybe TRBD2 (6 bases). Germline V lookup: CDR1 GTSNPN, CDR2 SVGIG (reference sequence). V was trimmed by 5 bases and J by 5 bases, leaving 12 bases between them. The length of the CDR3 is 12 residues. DNA of the CDR3: TGTGCCTGGGGGGGGACTGAGGAGACCCAGTACTTC. Translation gives CAWGGTEETQYF. Drawing the rest from reference TRBV30 and TRBJ2-5, the complete variable domain is SQTIHQWPATLVQPVGSPLSLECTVEGTSNPNLYWYRQAAGRGLQLLFYSVGIGQISSEVPQNLSASRPQDRQFILSSKKLLLSDSGFYLCAWGGTEETQYFGPGTRLLVL.

The rearrangement joins TRBV3-1 (or the pseudogene TRBV3-2) to TRBJ1-6, with TRBD1 matching over 9 bases. This CDR3 comprises 15 residues. V was pared by 4 bases and J by 10 bases, with 8 bases of the junction left unmatched. Germline assignment: CDR1 LGHDT and CDR2 YNNKEL (reference sequence). The CDR3 nucleotides are TGTGCCAGCAGCCTTCCCGGGACAGGGTCCTCACCCCTCCACTTT. Translating gives CASSLPGTGSSPLHF.

V usage is TRBV3-1 (or the pseudogene TRBV3-2) and J usage is TRBJ1-6; 9 nucleotides align to TRBD1. Germline values: CDR1 LGHDT, CDR2 YNNKEL (reference sequence). CDR3 length equals 15 residues. V lost 5 bases to trimming and J lost 7 bases; unmatched junction nucleotides: 6. The chain's CDR3 is CASSYLGQGNSPLHF. The DNA for the CDR3 is TGTGCCAGCAGCTACTTAGGACAGGGGAATTCACCCCTCCACTTT.

The CDR3 spells CASSIEQGASNQPQHF. CDR3 in DNA: TGTGCCAGTAGTATAGAGCAGGGCGCTAGCAATCAGCCCCAGCATTTT. This rearrangement joins TRBV19 to TRBJ1-5, with a tentative D call TRBD1 (5 bases). V was cut by 0 bases and J by 0 bases, with 9 bases left in between. The CDR3 loop spans 16 amino acids. In germline, CDR1 is LNHDA, CDR2 SQIVND (reference sequence).

The chain has TRBV10-3 and TRBJ2-4, with D possibly TRBD2 on 5 matching bases. The V end lost 4 bases, the J end lost 6 bases, and 16 bases lay between the germline ends. The CDR3 is 15 residues long. CDR1 and CDR2 from the germline V gene are ENHRY and SYGVKD. The CDR3 nucleotides read TGTGCCATCAGTGCGAACGGGAACTTGGGAAACATTCAGTACTTC. The encoded protein is CAISANGNLGNIQYF.

This chain connects TRBV3-1 (or the pseudogene TRBV3-2) to TRBJ2-1, with D perhaps TRBD1 (6 bases). The CDR3 extends over 11 amino acids. V lost 1 base and J 16 bases, leaving 11 bases between the germline ends. Germline CDR1 is LGHDT and CDR2 is YNNKEL (reference sequence). CDR3 loop: CASSQGRGTFF. In DNA, the CDR3 is TGTGCCAGCAGCCAAGGCAGGGGCACATTCTTC.

The V call is TRBV27, the J call TRBJ1-5, with 10 bases that match TRBD1. Per the germline V gene, CDR1 is MNHEY and CDR2 is SMNVEV (reference sequence). This CDR3 spans 15 amino acids. The ends lost 6 bases at V and 7 bases at J; junction bases unmatched: 9. The CDR3 coding sequence is TGTGCCAGCAGGTTGACAGGGGGCGCTGGACAGCCCCAGCATTTT. It codes for CASRLTGGAGQPQHF.

The chain uses TRBV11-2 and TRBJ2-7, with 9 bases identical to TRBD1. The CDR3 has 15 residues. V shed 5 bases and J 0 bases; nucleotides not matched to a gene: 5. CDR1 is SGHAT, CDR2 FQNNGV, per germline. The CDR3 DNA reads TGTGCCAGCAGCGAAGGGACAGGGAACTCCTACGAGCAGTACTTC. Protein product: CASSEGTGNSYEQYF.

The V call is TRBV6-9, the J call TRBJ2-7, with TRBD2 matching 8 bases. The ends lost 0 bases at V and 1 base at J; junction bases unmatched: 2. The CDR3 length is 15 residues. Germline V gives CDR1 MNHGY, CDR2 SVAAGI. CDR3 sequence: CASSYSRGDSYEQYF. For the CDR3, the DNA is TGTGCCAGCAGTTATTCGCGGGGGGATTCCTACGAGCAGTACTTC.

The rearrangement links TRBV2 to TRBJ2-2; no clear D. The V end was cut by 6 bases, the J end by 0 bases, with 8 bases between. Looked up from germline, CDR1 is SNHLY and CDR2 is FYNNEI. CDR3 length: 14 residues. The CDR3 DNA reads TGTGCCAGCAGGTTCCAGGCGAACACCGGGGAGCTGTTTTTT. This translates into CASRFQANTGELFF.

This clone occurred many times. V usage is TRBV5-1 and J usage is TRBJ1-1, with a weak D call TRBD1 (6 bases). Germline loops: CDR1 SGHRS, CDR2 YFSETQ. The CDR3 contains 15 residues. The V gene lost 4 bases and the J gene lost 0 bases, with 13 bases spanning the gap. The CDR3 spells CASSLVDRMNTEAFF. DNA for the CDR3: TGCGCCAGCAGCCTCGTGGACAGAATGAACACTGAAGCTTTCTTT.

The chain recombines TRBV10-3 with TRBJ2-5, with no clear D. V was pared by 0 bases and J by 4 bases, with 3 bases between. Looked up from germline, CDR1 is ENHRY and CDR2 is SYGVKD. This CDR3 has 12 amino acids. The CDR3 DNA is TGTGCCATCAGTGAGTCGCGAGAGACCCAGTACTTC. This gives the protein CAISESRETQYF.

J is TRBJ2-7 and V is TRBV27; the D gene is possibly TRBD2 (5 bases). The CDR3 runs 15 residues. CDR1 is MNHEY and CDR2 is SMNVEV in the germline V gene (reference sequence). The V and J ends lost 0 bases and 0 bases respectively, with 9 bases between them. CDR3 sequence reads: CASSLSGLSSYEQYF. The CDR3 nucleotides read TGTGCCAGCAGTTTATCAGGACTCAGCTCCTACGAGCAGTACTTC.

This rearrangement joins TRBV11-3 to TRBJ2-3, with TRBD1 as a possible D gene (6 bases). Germline values: CDR1 SGHNT, CDR2 YENEEA. The CDR3 is made up of 16 amino acids. With 1 base removed from V and 8 bases from J, the gap between germline ends came to 19 bases. The CDR3 coding sequence is TGTGCCAGCAGCTTAGCACATGGGCAGGGACAAGGTACGCAGTATTTT. The encoded protein is CASSLAHGQGQGTQYF.